A selection of T cell receptor beta chains follows, all from one sample in a study of T cell responses to AZD1222 COVID-19 vaccine. Sequenced by immunoSEQ multiplex PCR; TCRdb stores in-frame clones only, minus some. Here the sample spans roughly 44,000 clones, about 83% being singletons. The sequenced sample was peripheral blood, obtained on day 0 of AZD1222 vaccination. Receptor source: an adult in good health. The CDR3 runs from the conserved cysteine through the conserved F or W. A D gene is named only where the DNA matches it firmly. For some rows the clone size is stated as once, few or many, or as a class when expanded; others skip it.

-	TRBV19	TRBJ1-1	-	TGTGCCAGCGGGACGCTTAACACTGAAGCTTTCTTT	CASGTLNTEAFF
-	TRBV3-1/TRBV3-2	TRBJ2-3	-	TGTGCCAGCAGAGTAGGGAGCGACGGCACAGATACGCAGTATTTT	CASRVGSDGTDTQYF
-	TRBV6-6	TRBJ1-2	-	TGTGCCAGCAGTTACGGTGGAGGGTCTAACTATGGCTACACCTTC	CASSYGGGSNYGYTF
few	TRBV29-1	TRBJ1-1	-	TGCAGCGTGGAGACAGCTGAAGCTTTCTTT	CSVETAEAFF
-	TRBV7-2	TRBJ2-7	-	TGTGCCAGCAGCTTAGCGGGGGACTACGAGCAGTACTTC	CASSLAGDYEQYF
-	TRBV27	TRBJ2-4	TRBD2	TGTGCCAGCAGCCGCCTCCCCAGCGGGGGGAAAAACATTCAGTACTTC	CASSRLPSGGKNIQYF
-	TRBV3-1/TRBV3-2	TRBJ1-2	-	TGTGCCAGCCGGAGAGGCTACACCTTC	CASRRGYTF
-	TRBV20-1	TRBJ2-5	-	TGCAGTGCCCAGCGGCAAGAGACCCAGTACTTC	CSAQRQETQYF
-	TRBV7-9	TRBJ2-7	-	TGTGCCAGCAGCATCCGGGACACGACCTACGAGCAGTACTTC	CASSIRDTTYEQYF
-	TRBV7-3	TRBJ2-1	-	TGTGCCAGCAGCTTTATCCCCCTGGGACAAAACTACAATGAGCAGTTCTTC	CASSFIPLGQNYNEQFF
-	TRBV29-1	TRBJ2-5	TRBD1	TGCAGCGTTGCGGGACAGGGCATCGGGGAGACCCAGTACTTC	CSVAGQGIGETQYF
once	TRBV27	TRBJ2-7	-	TGTGCCAGCAGTGCGGCGTCTGGAAGCCCCTACGAGCAGTACTTC	CASSAASGSPYEQYF
-	TRBV6-5	TRBJ1-5	-	TGTGCCAGCAGTTCCGACAGGACCAGGAATCAGCCCCAGCATTTT	CASSSDRTRNQPQHF
-	TRBV18	TRBJ1-4	TRBD1	TGTGCCAGCTCACCGACACCGGGACAGAATGAAAAACTGTTTTTT	CASSPTPGQNEKLFF
-	TRBV2	TRBJ1-3	TRBD1	TGTGCCAGCAGCTTGAGCCAGGGGGCCTCTGGAAACACCATATATTTT	CASSLSQGASGNTIYF
-	TRBV7-2	TRBJ2-3	-	TGTGCCAGCAGCTTAGAACATGCTAGCACAGATACGCAGTATTTT	CASSLEHASTDTQYF
-	TRBV5-8	TRBJ1-1	-	TGTGCCAGCAGCTCGCGGACACGCGAAGCTTTCTTT	CASSSRTREAFF
-	TRBV30	TRBJ2-7	TRBD1	TGTGCCCTAGACAGGGTCTACGAGCAGTACTTC	CALDRVYEQYF
-	TRBV28	TRBJ2-7	TRBD1	TGTGCCAGCAGTCAGACCGGGACAGGGCTTGGGTACTTC	CASSQTGTGLGYF
-	TRBV30	TRBJ1-1	-	TGTGCCTGGAGCCTCCGTGGGACTGTCAACACTGAAGCTTTCTTT	CAWSLRGTVNTEAFF